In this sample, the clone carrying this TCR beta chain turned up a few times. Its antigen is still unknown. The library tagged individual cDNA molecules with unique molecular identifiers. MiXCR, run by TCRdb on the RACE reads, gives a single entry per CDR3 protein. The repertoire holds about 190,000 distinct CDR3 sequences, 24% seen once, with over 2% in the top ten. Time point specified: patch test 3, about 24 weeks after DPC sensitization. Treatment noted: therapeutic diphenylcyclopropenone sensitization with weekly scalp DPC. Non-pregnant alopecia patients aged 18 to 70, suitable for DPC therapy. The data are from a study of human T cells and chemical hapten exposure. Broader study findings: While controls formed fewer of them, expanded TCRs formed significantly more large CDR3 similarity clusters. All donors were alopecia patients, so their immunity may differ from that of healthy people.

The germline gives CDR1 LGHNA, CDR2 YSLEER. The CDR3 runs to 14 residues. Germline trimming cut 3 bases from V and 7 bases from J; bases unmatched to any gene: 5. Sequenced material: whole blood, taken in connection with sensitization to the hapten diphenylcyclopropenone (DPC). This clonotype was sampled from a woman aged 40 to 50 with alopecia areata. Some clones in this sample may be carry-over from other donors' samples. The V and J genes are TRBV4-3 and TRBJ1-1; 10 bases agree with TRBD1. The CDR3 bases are TGCGCCAGCAGCCAGGGACAGGGGACGAGTGAAGCTTTCTTT. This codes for CASSQGQGTSEAFF.